This record covers a single TCR beta chain. This record comes from a study of T-cell reconstitution after alpha-beta-depleted transplantation in children. It was with unique molecular identifiers that the TCRbeta library was prepared. MiXCR, run by TCRdb on the PCR reads, gives a single entry per CDR3 protein. The data contain more than 150,000 distinct CDR3 sequences, roughly 15% of them singletons. This receptor was taken from a human donor who donated a stem cell graft to a child with acute lymphoblastic leukemia. Sequenced material: PBMCs from the stem cell graft donor, taken from the stem cell graft.

The CDR3 sequence is CASSLGDTNTEAFF. The CDR3 region has the DNA TGCGCCAGCAGCTTGGGAGATACGAACACTGAAGCTTTCTTT. The rearrangement uses TRBV5-1 and TRBJ1-1; D is uncertain. Between the trimmed V and J ends, which lost 0 bases and 1 base, there was a span of 7 bases. CDR1 SGHRS and CDR2 YFSETQ come from the germline V gene. The CDR3 loop spans 14 amino acids. Looking up the rest from reference TRBV5-1 and TRBJ1-1 gives the full variable domain: KAGVTQTPRYLIKTRGQQVTLSCSPISGHRSVSWYQQTPGQGLQFLFEYFSETQRNKGNFPGRFSGRQFSNSRSEMNVSTLELGDSALYLCASSLGDTNTEAFFGQGTRLTVV.